This T cell receptor (beta chain) was captured by sequencing in a study of T cell responses to AZD1222 COVID-19 vaccine. The count of this clone is one. Antigen: not known. General study findings and limits: Repertoires were obtained only post-peak T cell response. The breadth and depth of Spike-specific TCRs increased once two AZD1222 doses had been given.

Profiled with immunoSEQ multiplex PCR; TCRdb holds only in-frame clones, not every one. The data contain about 120,000 clones, around 93% of them seen just once; the ten biggest clones take up approximately 5%. Second-dose timings of about 4 or about 12 weeks were pooled. The sequences come from peripheral blood, collected 28 days after the second AZD1222 dose. This receptor was obtained from an adult who received the AZD1222 COVID-19 vaccine.

The CDR3 loop reads CASSSKEDVLGRTYGYTF. CDR3 coding DNA: TGTGCCAGCAGCTCGAAAGAGGACGTACTGGGGCGGACCTATGGCTACACCTTC. This rearrangement joins TRBV7-9 to TRBJ1-2; weak D call: TRBD1 (5 bases). Per the germline V gene, CDR1 is SEHNR and CDR2 is FQNEAQ (reference sequence). The V gene lost 4 bases and the J gene lost 4 bases, with 25 bases spanning the gap. CDR3 length equals 18 residues.